This T cell receptor (beta chain) was identified in a study of T-cell memory formation after mild COVID-19. Study in general: There were largely donor-specific TCR clusters. Points from the study as a whole: The study found contracting CD4+ clones mainly in CM and EM and contracting CD8+ clones in EMRA.

TCRdb reanalysed the 5' RACE reads using MiXCR and keeps one entry per CDR3 protein. Counted here are 120,000 to 150,000 distinct CDR3 sequences, around 21% occurring once; the ten biggest clones make up 2% to 2.5%. Notes on this clonotype: The antigen is undetermined.

The V end was cut by 6 bases, the J end by 5 bases, with 20 bases between. This CDR3 is 15 amino acids long. Sequencing was carried out using PBMCs or a T cell subset sorted from them (not recorded which). The rearrangement joins TRBV12-3 or TRBV12-4 to TRBJ2-7; either TRBD1 or TRBD2 may fit D (6 bases each). This receptor was taken from an adult woman who had mild COVID-19 (a few samples of this study predate the infection). Cell type and time point are not known. Here the CDR3 reads CASSFFEGGRNEQYF. The DNA of the CDR3 is TGTGCCAGCAGCTTTTTCGAGGGGGGAAGGAACGAGCAGTACTTC.